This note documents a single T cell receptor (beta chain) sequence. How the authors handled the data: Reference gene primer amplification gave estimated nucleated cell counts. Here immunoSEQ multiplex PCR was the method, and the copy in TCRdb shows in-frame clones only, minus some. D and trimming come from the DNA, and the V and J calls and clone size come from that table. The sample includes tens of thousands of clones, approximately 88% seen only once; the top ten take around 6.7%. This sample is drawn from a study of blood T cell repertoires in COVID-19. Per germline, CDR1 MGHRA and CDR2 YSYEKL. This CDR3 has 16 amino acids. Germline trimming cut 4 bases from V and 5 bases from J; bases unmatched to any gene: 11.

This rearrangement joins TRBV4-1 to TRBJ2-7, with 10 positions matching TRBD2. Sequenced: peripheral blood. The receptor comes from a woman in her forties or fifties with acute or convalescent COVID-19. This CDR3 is CASSPQARLAGDEQYF. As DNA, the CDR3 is TGCGCCAGCAGCCCCCAGGCTCGGCTAGCGGGAGACGAGCAGTACTTC.